The present T cell receptor beta chain was sequenced within a study of T cells in Graves' hyperthyroidism and ophthalmopathy. This clonotype appeared a few times. Amplified TCR beta CDR3 regions came from RNA transcripts. The primer set for the first-round RT-PCR of the TCR CDR3 was HTBI. TCRdb called the multiplex PCR reads again in MiXCR, with one record for every CDR3 protein. The sample records about 400,000 distinct CDR3 sequences, approximately 15% being singletons. The V end lost 4 bases, the J end lost 10 bases, and 16 bases lay between the germline ends. The CDR3 loop spans 14 amino acids. CDR1 is MGHDK and CDR2 is SYGVNS in the germline V gene.

V is TRBV25-1 and J is TRBJ1-4, with a weak D call TRBD1 (5 bases). The sequence came from a woman aged 30 to 39 with Graves' ophthalmopathy. Specimen: blood. The CDR3 DNA reads as TGTGCCAGCAGTGCAGGCAGGGTGGTTGGAAAACTGTTTTTT. This codes for CASSAGRVVGKLFF.